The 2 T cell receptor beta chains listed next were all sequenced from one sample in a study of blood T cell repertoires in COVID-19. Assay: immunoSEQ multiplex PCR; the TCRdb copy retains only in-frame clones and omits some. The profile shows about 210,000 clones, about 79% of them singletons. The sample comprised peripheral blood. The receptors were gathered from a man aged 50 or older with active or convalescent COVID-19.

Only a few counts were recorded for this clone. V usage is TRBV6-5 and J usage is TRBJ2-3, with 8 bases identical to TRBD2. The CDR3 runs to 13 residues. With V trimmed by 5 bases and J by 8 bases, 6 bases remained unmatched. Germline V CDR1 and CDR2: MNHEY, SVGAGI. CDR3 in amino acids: CASSPLREGTQYF. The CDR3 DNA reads TGTGCCAGCAGTCCCCTCCGGGAGGGTACGCAGTATTTT.

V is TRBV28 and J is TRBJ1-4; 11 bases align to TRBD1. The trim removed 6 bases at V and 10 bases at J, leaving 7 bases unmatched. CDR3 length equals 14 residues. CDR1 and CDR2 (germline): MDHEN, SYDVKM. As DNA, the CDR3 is TGTGCCAGCAGCCTGGGACAGGGGGGACGAAAACTGTTTTTT. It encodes CASSLGQGGRKLFF.